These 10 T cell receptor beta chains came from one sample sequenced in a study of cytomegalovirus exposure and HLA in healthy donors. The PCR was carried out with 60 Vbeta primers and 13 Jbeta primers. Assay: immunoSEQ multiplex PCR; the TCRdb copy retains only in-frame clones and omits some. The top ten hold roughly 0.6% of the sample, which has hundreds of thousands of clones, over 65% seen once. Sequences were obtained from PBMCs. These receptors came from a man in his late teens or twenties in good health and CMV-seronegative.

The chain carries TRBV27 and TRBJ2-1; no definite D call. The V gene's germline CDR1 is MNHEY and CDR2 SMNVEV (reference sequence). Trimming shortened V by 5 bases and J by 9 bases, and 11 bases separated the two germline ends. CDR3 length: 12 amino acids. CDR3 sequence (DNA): TGTGCCAGCAGTAGCTCCGGAGCTGAGCAGTTCTTC. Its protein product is CASSSSGAEQFF.

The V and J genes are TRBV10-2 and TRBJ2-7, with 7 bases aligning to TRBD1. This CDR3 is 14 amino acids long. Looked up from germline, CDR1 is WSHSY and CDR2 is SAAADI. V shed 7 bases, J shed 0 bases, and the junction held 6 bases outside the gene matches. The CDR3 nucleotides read TGCGCCAGCAAATCCGGGACAGTCTCCTACGAGCAGTACTTC. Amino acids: CASKSGTVSYEQYF.

The CDR3 region is CASSTTGTAGEGYTF. CDR3 bases: TGTGCCAGCAGCACCACAGGGACGGCTGGGGAGGGCTACACCTTC. The chain joins TRBV2 to TRBJ1-2; the D gene is possibly TRBD1 (6 bases). V shed 6 bases and J shed 8 bases, with 22 bases lying between them. Germline CDR1 reads SNHLY; CDR2 reads FYNNEI. The CDR3 length is 15 residues. Based on the CDR3 plus reference TRBV2 and TRBJ1-2, the full variable domain is EPEVTQTPSHQVTQMGQEVILRCVPISNHLYFYWYRQILGQKVEFLVSFYNNEISEKSEIFDDQFSVERPDGSNFTLKIRSTKLEDSAMYFCASSTTGTAGEGYTFGSGTRLTVV.

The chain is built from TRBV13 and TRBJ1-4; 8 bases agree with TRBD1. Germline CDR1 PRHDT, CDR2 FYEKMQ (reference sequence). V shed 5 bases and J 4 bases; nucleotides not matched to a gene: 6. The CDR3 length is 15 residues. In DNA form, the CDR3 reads TGTGCCAGCAGCGCCGAGGACAGGGTTAATGAAAAACTGTTTTTT. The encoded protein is CASSAEDRVNEKLFF.

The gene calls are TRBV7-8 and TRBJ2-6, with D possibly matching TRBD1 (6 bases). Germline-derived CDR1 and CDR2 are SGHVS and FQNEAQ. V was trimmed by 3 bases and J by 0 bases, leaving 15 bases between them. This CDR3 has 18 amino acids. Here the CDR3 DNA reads TGTGCCAGCAGCTTCCGGACAGCTACTCGCTCTGGGGCCAACGTCCTGACTTTC. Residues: CASSFRTATRSGANVLTF.

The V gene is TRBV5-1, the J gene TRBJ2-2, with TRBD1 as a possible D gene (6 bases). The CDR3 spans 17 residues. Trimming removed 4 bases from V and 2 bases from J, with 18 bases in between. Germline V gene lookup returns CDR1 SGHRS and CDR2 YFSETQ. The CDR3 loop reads CASSTTSGTQNTGELFF. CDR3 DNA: TGCGCCAGCAGCACAACTTCCGGGACACAAAACACCGGGGAGCTGTTTTTT.

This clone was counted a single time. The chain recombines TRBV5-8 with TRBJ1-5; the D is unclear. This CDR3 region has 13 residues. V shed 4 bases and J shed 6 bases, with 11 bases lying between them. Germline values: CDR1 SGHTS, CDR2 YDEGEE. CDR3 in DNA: TGTGCCAGCAGCGTCGAGTATGGTCAGCCCCAGCATTTT. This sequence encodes CASSVEYGQPQHF.

Here the CDR3 DNA reads TGTGCCAGCTCAGGTAGCGGGAGGAAAGAGACCCAGTACTTC. This gives the protein CASSGSGRKETQYF. V and J are TRBV18 and TRBJ2-5; 10 bases align to TRBD2. Germline lookup yields CDR1 KGHSH and CDR2 LQKENI. The junction had 3 bases not matched to a gene; V was cut back by 5 bases and J by 3 bases. The CDR3 sequence is 14 residues long.

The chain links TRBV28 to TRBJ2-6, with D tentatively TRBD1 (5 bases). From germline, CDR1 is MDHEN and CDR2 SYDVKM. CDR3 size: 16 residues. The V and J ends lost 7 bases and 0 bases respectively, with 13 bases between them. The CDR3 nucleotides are TGTGCCAGCATGGGGCAGCCCGGCTCTGGGGCCAACGTCCTGACTTTC. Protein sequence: CASMGQPGSGANVLTF.

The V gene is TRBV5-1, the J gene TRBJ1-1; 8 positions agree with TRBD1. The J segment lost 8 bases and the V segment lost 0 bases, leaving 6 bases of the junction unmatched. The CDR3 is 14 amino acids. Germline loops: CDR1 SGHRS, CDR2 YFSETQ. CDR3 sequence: CASSLGQGPGEAFF. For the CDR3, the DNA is TGCGCCAGCAGCTTGGGACAGGGGCCAGGGGAAGCTTTCTTT.